A selection of T cell receptor beta chains follows, all from one sample in a study of graft-versus-host responses after intestinal transplantation. No antigen is known for these receptors. Generated by immunoSEQ multiplex PCR, the TCRdb table keeps only in-frame clones and is missing some. The sample shows roughly 100,000 clones, roughly 93% of them seen only once. The sample consisted of unstimulated CD8+ T cells sorted from spleen or lymph node cells, taken before intestinal transplant. Every receptor here comes from a human donor who received an intestinal transplant. Both conserved end residues are part of each CDR3. The order of the fields is V gene, clone size, J gene, D gene, CDR3 DNA, CDR3 protein. The D gene is left open where the match is weak. Clone size is shown for a subset of rows, as once, few, many or a class of expanded clone.

TRBV4-1	NA	TRBJ1-1	NA	TGCGCCAGCAGCCAGTCAAAACAGGGGAACACTGAAGCTTTCTTT	CASSQSKQGNTEAFF
TRBV5-1	NA	TRBJ2-1	NA	TGCGCCAGCAGCTTCATAAATATACGGAGCTCCTACAATGAGCAGTTCTTC	CASSFINIRSSYNEQFF
TRBV7-7	NA	TRBJ2-2	NA	TGTGCCAGCAGCTTAGCGCCGGGCAGGGTCGGGGAGCTGTTTTTT	CASSLAPGRVGELFF
TRBV11-3	NA	TRBJ2-7	TRBD2	TGTGCCAGCAGCTTAGAGACTAGCGGGGGACACGAGCAGTACTTC	CASSLETSGGHEQYF
TRBV5-1	few	TRBJ1-1	TRBD1	TGCGCCAGCAGCCTTCTGACAGGGGCTTCGAACACTGAAGCTTTCTTT	CASSLLTGASNTEAFF
TRBV7-2	NA	TRBJ1-1	TRBD1	TGTGCCAAAGAAACCCGGGGACAGGGGGCTATGAACACTGAAGCTTTCTTT	CAKETRGQGAMNTEAFF
TRBV7-9	NA	TRBJ1-6	NA	TGTGCCAGCAGCCCAGGGCTAGGGCCCTATAATTCACCCCTCCACTTT	CASSPGLGPYNSPLHF
TRBV4-1	NA	TRBJ2-7	NA	TGCGCCAGCAGCCAAGAGTATCGACTTACCTACGAGCAGTACTTC	CASSQEYRLTYEQYF
TRBV15	NA	TRBJ2-5	NA	TGTGCCACCAGCAGAGTAATTGGGACGAAAGAGACCCAGTACTTC	CATSRVIGTKETQYF
TRBV6-1	NA	TRBJ1-3	NA	TGTGCCAGCAGCGAACCCTACCGGAGCCGGGTCACTGGAAACACCATATATTTT	CASSEPYRSRVTGNTIYF
TRBV9	NA	TRBJ2-7	TRBD2	TGTGCCAGCAGCGTAGGGACTAGCGCCCACTACGAGCAGTACTTC	CASSVGTSAHYEQYF
TRBV7-9	NA	TRBJ2-7	NA	TGTGCCAGCAGCTCGGGCAGTGGGTACGAGCAGTACTTC	CASSSGSGYEQYF
TRBV6-1	NA	TRBJ1-4	NA	TGTGCCACCCGGGACAATCTGGTAACTAATGAAAAACTGTTTTTT	CATRDNLVTNEKLFF
TRBV4-1	NA	TRBJ1-1	NA	TGCGCCAGCAGCCAAGGGTATCTCAACACTGAAGCTTTCTTT	CASSQGYLNTEAFF
TRBV7-9	NA	TRBJ1-3	NA	TGTGCCAGCAGCTTAGCGGCGACAAACTCTGGAAACACCATATATTTT	CASSLAATNSGNTIYF
TRBV7-6	NA	TRBJ2-2	TRBD2	TGTGCCAGCAGCTTTAGCGGGGGGGCTCCCGGGGAGCTGTTTTTT	CASSFSGGAPGELFF
TRBV5-3	once	TRBJ1-1	NA	TGTGCCAGAAGCCGGGGAGGGACTGAAGCTTTCTTT	CARSRGGTEAFF
TRBV2	NA	TRBJ2-5	NA	TGTGCCAGCAGGGGTTTGGGGGGCTCAGTGACCCAGTACTTC	CASRGLGGSVTQYF
TRBV9	NA	TRBJ2-7	NA	TGTGCCAGCAGCGGCCCAGGCTACGAGCAGTACTTC	CASSGPGYEQYF
TRBV27	NA	TRBJ1-5	NA	TGTGCCAGCAGCCCATTGGGGGGGGCGGGCAATCAGCCCCAGCATTTT	CASSPLGGAGNQPQHF
TRBV4-1	NA	TRBJ2-7	TRBD1	TGCGCCAGCAGCGGCACGGAGCAGGGGGACTACGAGCAGTACTTC	CASSGTEQGDYEQYF
TRBV7-6	NA	TRBJ2-7	TRBD1	TGTGCCAGCAGCGAGGACAGGGGGCTTGTTTACGAGCAGTACTTC	CASSEDRGLVYEQYF
TRBV5-1	NA	TRBJ1-2	TRBD1	TGCGCCAGCAGCTTCGGGACAGGGAGAGGTGGCTACACCTTC	CASSFGTGRGGYTF
TRBV18	NA	TRBJ1-2	NA	TGTGCCAGCTCACCACCGTACGGTACCTATGGCTACACCTTC	CASSPPYGTYGYTF
TRBV4-2	NA	TRBJ2-7	NA	TGTGCCAGCAGCCAAGAATTTGGACCCTACGAGCAGTACTTC	CASSQEFGPYEQYF
TRBV10-3	NA	TRBJ2-7	TRBD1	TGTGCCACCCAGGTAGAAGGGACAGGGAACGAGCAGTACTTC	CATQVEGTGNEQYF
TRBV25-1	NA	TRBJ1-1	NA	TGTGCCAGCAGTGTGGTCGGGGTGGCCAACACTGAAGCTTTCTTT	CASSVVGVANTEAFF
TRBV7-3	NA	TRBJ2-2	TRBD2	TGTGCCAGCAGCTACGCGGGGGGCACTAACACCGGGGAGCTGTTTTTT	CASSYAGGTNTGELFF
TRBV9	NA	TRBJ1-4	TRBD1	TGTGCCAGCAGCGTAGCCGGGACAGCTAATGAAAAACTGTTTTTT	CASSVAGTANEKLFF
TRBV7-9	once	TRBJ1-6	TRBD1	TGTGCCAGCAGCCGCTTTTCGGGACAGGCGGACTCACCCCTCCACTTT	CASSRFSGQADSPLHF
TRBV4-1	NA	TRBJ2-1	TRBD2	TGCGCCAGCAGCACCCGCCCCCCGGGACTAGCGGGTAATGAGCAGTTCTTC	CASSTRPPGLAGNEQFF
TRBV7-9	NA	TRBJ1-2	TRBD1	TGTGCCAGCAGCTTACCGGGACAGGGGGCGTTGGGCTATGGCTACACCTTC	CASSLPGQGALGYGYTF
TRBV2	NA	TRBJ2-5	TRBD2	TGTGCCAGTTTCAGCGGGGGAGAGACCCAGTACTTC	CASFSGGETQYF
TRBV5-8	NA	TRBJ2-2	NA	TGTGCCAGCAGCTTATTAACCGGTCCCGGGGGCACCGGGGAGCTGTTTTTT	CASSLLTGPGGTGELFF
TRBV15	NA	TRBJ2-1	NA	TGTGCCACCAGCAGTACAGAATACAATGAGCAGTTCTTC	CATSSTEYNEQFF
TRBV11-2	NA	TRBJ1-5	NA	TGTGCCAGCAGCCTCGGGGGCCAGGGCCCTTATCAGCCCCAGCATTTT	CASSLGGQGPYQPQHF
TRBV11-3	NA	TRBJ1-2	NA	TGTGCCAGCAGCTTAGCCGCCGGACGGCACTATGGCTACACCTTC	CASSLAAGRHYGYTF
TRBV11-2	NA	TRBJ2-7	NA	TGTGCCAGCAGCTTTGGTTGGGGCTCCTACGAGCAGTACTTC	CASSFGWGSYEQYF
TRBV14	few	TRBJ1-6	NA	TGTGCCAGCAGCCGAGGAGTAGGGTCCTATAATTCACCCCTCCACTTT	CASSRGVGSYNSPLHF
TRBV7-8	NA	TRBJ1-2	NA	TGTGCCAGCAGCTTACCGGCGGGGCAGCCGAACTATGGCTACACCTTC	CASSLPAGQPNYGYTF